The source of this T cell receptor (beta chain) is a study of T cell responses to AZD1222 COVID-19 vaccine. Study results and limitations: Unmutated variant regions reportedly attract nearly half of all spike-specific TCRs. Seropositivity was recorded at baseline in only a handful of AZD1222 recipients.

Libraries were prepared by immunoSEQ multiplex PCR; TCRdb keeps only in-frame clonotypes and omits some of them. The profile shows over 150,000 clones, approximately 90% of them singletons. Remarks on this clone: Its specificity is not known.

The material was peripheral blood, obtained 28 days after the second AZD1222 dose. This sequence originates from an adult who received the AZD1222 COVID-19 vaccine.

Here the CDR3 DNA reads TGTGCCAGCAGGGGGCTCAGCAATCAGCCCCAGCATTTT. This gives the protein CASRGLSNQPQHF. The chain is built from TRBV25-1 and TRBJ1-5, with D perhaps TRBD1 (5 bases). The V gene lost 6 bases and the J gene lost 1 base, with 7 bases spanning the gap. Germline V CDR1 and CDR2: MGHDK, SYGVNS. The length of the CDR3 is 13 residues.